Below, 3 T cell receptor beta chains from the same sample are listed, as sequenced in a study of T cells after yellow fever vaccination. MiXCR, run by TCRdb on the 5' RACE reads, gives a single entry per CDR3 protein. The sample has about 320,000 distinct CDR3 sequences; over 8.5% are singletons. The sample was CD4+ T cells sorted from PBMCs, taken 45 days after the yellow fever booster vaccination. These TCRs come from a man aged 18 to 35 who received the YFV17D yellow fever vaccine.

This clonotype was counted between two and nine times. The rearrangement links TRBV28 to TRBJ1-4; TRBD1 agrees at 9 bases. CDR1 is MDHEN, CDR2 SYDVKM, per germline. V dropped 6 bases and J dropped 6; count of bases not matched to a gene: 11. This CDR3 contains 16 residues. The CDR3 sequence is CASSDGQGPPYEKLFF. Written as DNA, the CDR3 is TGTGCCAGCAGCGACGGACAGGGGCCCCCTTATGAAAAACTGTTTTTT.

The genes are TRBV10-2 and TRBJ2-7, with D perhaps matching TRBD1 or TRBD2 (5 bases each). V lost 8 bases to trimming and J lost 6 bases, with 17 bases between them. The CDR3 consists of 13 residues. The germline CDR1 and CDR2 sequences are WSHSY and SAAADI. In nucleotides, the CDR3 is TGCGCCAGCCAAGAGGTAGGGGACGGCGAGCAGTACTTC. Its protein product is CASQEVGDGEQYF.

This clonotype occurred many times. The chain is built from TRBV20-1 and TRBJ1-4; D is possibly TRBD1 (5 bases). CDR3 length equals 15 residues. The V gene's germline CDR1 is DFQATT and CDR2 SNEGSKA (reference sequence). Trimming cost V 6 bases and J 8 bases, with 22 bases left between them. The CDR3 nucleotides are TGCAGTGCCCCGCTGGGGGGGGGTGCGAGGGAAAAACTGTTTTTT. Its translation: CSAPLGGGAREKLFF.